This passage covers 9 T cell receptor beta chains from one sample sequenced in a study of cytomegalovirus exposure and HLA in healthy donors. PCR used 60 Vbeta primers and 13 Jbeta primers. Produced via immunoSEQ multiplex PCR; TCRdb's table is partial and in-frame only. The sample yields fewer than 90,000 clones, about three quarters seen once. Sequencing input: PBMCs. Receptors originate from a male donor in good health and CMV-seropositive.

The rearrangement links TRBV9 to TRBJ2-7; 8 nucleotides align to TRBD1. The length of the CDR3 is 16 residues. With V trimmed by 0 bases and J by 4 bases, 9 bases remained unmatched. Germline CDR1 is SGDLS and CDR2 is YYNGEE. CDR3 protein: CASSVAPQGASYEQYF. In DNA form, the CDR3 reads TGTGCCAGCAGCGTAGCCCCTCAGGGGGCATCATACGAGCAGTACTTC.

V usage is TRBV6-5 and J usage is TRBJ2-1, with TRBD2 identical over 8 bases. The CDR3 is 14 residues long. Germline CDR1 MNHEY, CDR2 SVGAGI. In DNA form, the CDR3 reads TGTGTACCAGTGCCGGGGGGGCCTAACAATGAGCAGTTCTTC. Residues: CVPVPGGPNNEQFF.

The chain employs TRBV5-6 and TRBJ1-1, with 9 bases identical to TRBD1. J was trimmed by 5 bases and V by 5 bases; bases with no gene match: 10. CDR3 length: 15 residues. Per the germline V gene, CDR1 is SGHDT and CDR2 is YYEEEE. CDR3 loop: CASRKYRGRDTEAFF. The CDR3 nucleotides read TGTGCCAGCAGAAAATACAGGGGGCGGGATACTGAAGCTTTCTTT.

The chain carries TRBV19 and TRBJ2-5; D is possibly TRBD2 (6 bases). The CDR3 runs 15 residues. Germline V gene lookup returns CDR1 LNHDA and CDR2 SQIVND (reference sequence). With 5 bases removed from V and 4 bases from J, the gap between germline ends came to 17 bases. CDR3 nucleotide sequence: TGTGCCAGTAGTGAAACGGCGGGGAAGTCAGAGACCCAGTACTTC. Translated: CASSETAGKSETQYF.

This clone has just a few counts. The CDR3 DNA follows: TGTGCCAGCAGCGTAGTCCCTAGCGGGAGGGCAGGAGATACGCAGTATTTT. Protein: CASSVVPSGRAGDTQYF. The chain employs TRBV9 and TRBJ2-3; TRBD2 matches at 12 bases. Germline values: CDR1 SGDLS, CDR2 YYNGEE. The CDR3 sequence is 17 residues long. The V gene end was trimmed by 0 bases and the J gene end by 5 bases; junction bases not matched to a gene: 7.

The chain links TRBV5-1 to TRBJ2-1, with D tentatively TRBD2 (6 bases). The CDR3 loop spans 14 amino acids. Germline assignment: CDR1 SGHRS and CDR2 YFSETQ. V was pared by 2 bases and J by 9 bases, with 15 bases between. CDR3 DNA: TGCGCCAGCAGCTTCTCCGCGGCGGGAACTGAGCAGTTCTTC. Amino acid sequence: CASSFSAAGTEQFF.

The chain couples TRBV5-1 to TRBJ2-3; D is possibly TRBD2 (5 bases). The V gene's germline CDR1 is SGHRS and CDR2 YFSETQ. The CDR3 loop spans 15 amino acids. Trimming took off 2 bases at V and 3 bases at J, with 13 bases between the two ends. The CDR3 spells CASSFGVLRTDTQYF. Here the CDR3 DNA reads TGCGCCAGCAGCTTCGGGGTTCTGAGAACAGATACGCAGTATTTT. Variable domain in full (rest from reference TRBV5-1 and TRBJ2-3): KAGVTQTPRYLIKTRGQQVTLSCSPISGHRSVSWYQQTPGQGLQFLFEYFSETQRNKGNFPGRFSGRQFSNSRSEMNVSTLELGDSALYLCASSFGVLRTDTQYFGPGTRLTVL.

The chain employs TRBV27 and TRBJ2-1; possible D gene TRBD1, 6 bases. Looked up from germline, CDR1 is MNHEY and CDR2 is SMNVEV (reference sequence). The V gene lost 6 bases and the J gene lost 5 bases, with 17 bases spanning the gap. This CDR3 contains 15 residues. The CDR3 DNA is TGTGCCAGCAGCCAAGCAGGGGCCACAAACAATGAGCAGTTCTTC. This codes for CASSQAGATNNEQFF.

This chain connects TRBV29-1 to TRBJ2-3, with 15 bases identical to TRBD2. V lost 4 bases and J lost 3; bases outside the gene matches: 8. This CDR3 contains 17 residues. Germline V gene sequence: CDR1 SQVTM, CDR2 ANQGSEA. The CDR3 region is CSVVGGLAGGMTDTQYF. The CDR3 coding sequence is TGCAGCGTTGTGGGAGGACTAGCGGGAGGGATGACAGATACGCAGTATTTT.